Presented here are 21 T cell receptor beta chains from one specimen sequenced in a study of shared clonotypes between healthy human individuals. The protocol was immunoSEQ multiplex PCR, while the TCRdb copy is restricted to in-frame clones and leaves out a portion. The sample has about 2 million clones, 85% to 95% seen once. Sample: naive CD4+ T cells sorted from blood. The subset is: CD45RA+ positively selected. The receptors here all came from a man younger than 35 in good health.

This clone was seen just once. V usage is TRBV5-1 and J usage is TRBJ2-7; 12 nucleotides line up with TRBD2. V lost 4 bases and J lost 5; bases outside the gene matches: 7. The CDR3 is 15 amino acids. In germline, CDR1 is SGHRS, CDR2 YFSETQ. CDR3 in DNA: TGCGCCAGCAGCATGACTAGCGGGAGCCCCCACGAGCAGTACTTC. Translating gives CASSMTSGSPHEQYF.

The chain has TRBV5-1 and TRBJ2-1; TRBD2 agrees at 8 bases. The CDR3 has 14 residues. Germline trimming cut 5 bases from V and 6 bases from J; bases unmatched to any gene: 7. Germline V gene data show CDR1 as SGHRS and CDR2 as YFSETQ. CDR3 sequence (DNA): TGCGCCAGCAGGGAGACTAGCGCGATCAATGAGCAGTTCTTC. Amino acids: CASRETSAINEQFF.

Details on this clone: This could be a read error, since a much larger clone is one nucleotide away. Additional DNA sequences in this sample encode the identical CDR3. The CDR3 nucleotides are TGCGCCAGCAGGGAACAGGGGACAGGCGACGAGCAGTACTTC. Translation gives CASREQGTGDEQYF. The chain joins TRBV5-1 to TRBJ2-7; TRBD1 aligns across 8 bases. The CDR3 runs 14 residues. Germline CDR1 SGHRS, CDR2 YFSETQ. V was clipped by 5 bases and J by 5 bases; unmatched bases: 9.

The chain recombines TRBV2 with TRBJ1-6; D uncertain. The germline gives CDR1 SNHLY, CDR2 FYNNEI. The length of the CDR3 is 17 residues. The V and J ends lost 3 bases and 1 base respectively, with 13 bases between them. The CDR3 nucleotides are TGTGCCAGCAGTGACGAAGGGCAGAGGTCCTATAATTCACCCCTCCACTTT. Encoded protein: CASSDEGQRSYNSPLHF. Combining the CDR3 with reference TRBV2 and TRBJ1-6 gives the whole variable domain EPEVTQTPSHQVTQMGQEVILRCVPISNHLYFYWYRQILGQKVEFLVSFYNNEISEKSEIFDDQFSVERPDGSNFTLKIRSTKLEDSAMYFCASSDEGQRSYNSPLHFGNGTRLTVT.

This rearrangement joins TRBV5-1 to TRBJ2-3, with 9 bases identical to TRBD1. Germline V gene data show CDR1 as SGHRS and CDR2 as YFSETQ. The CDR3 length is 16 residues. With V trimmed by 3 bases and J by 6 bases, 11 bases remained unmatched. CDR3 DNA: TGCGCCAGCAGCTATTCCTCCGGGACAGGGTCGGATACGCAGTATTTT. This gives the protein CASSYSSGTGSDTQYF.

About this clone itself: Different DNA sequences within this sample yield the same CDR3. The J gene is TRBJ2-7, the V gene TRBV28, with D unresolved. The V end lost 6 bases, the J end lost 0 bases, and 6 bases lay between the germline ends. The CDR3 contains 12 residues. Germline CDR1 is MDHEN and CDR2 is SYDVKM. CDR3 loop: CASRSSSYEQYF. The CDR3 DNA sequence: TGTGCCAGCAGGAGCAGCTCCTACGAGCAGTACTTC.

The genes are TRBV5-1 and TRBJ2-5, with D possibly being TRBD2 (5 bases). Deletions cut 0 bases from V and 2 bases from J, with 11 bases between. CDR1 is SGHRS, CDR2 YFSETQ, per germline. The CDR3 runs 15 residues. The CDR3 spells CASSLGGLLQETQYF. DNA for the CDR3: TGCGCCAGCAGCTTGGGCGGGCTATTACAAGAGACCCAGTACTTC. The complete variable domain, with remaining parts taken from reference TRBV5-1 and TRBJ2-5, reads KAGVTQTPRYLIKTRGQQVTLSCSPISGHRSVSWYQQTPGQGLQFLFEYFSETQRNKGNFPGRFSGRQFSNSRSEMNVSTLELGDSALYLCASSLGGLLQETQYFGPGTRLLVL.

J is TRBJ1-1 and V is TRBV2; no clear D. The V gene's germline CDR1 is SNHLY and CDR2 FYNNEI. This CDR3 has 12 residues. Trimming took 4 bases from V and 8 from J, leaving 11 bases between them. This CDR3 reads CASSGQSREAFF. In DNA form, the CDR3 reads TGTGCCAGCAGTGGTCAGTCCCGGGAAGCTTTCTTT.

The chain uses TRBV7-8 and TRBJ1-2; D is unclear. CDR1 and CDR2 (germline): SGHVS, FQNEAQ. This CDR3 is built from 13 residues. Trimming stripped 5 bases from V and 1 base from J, with 8 bases between. CDR3 DNA sequence: TGTGCCAGCAGCCCGACTGATAACTATGGCTACACCTTC. Translation gives CASSPTDNYGYTF.

This chain links TRBV25-1 with TRBJ2-3, with D unresolved. Germline loops: CDR1 MGHDK, CDR2 SYGVNS. The V end was cut by 5 bases, the J end by 6 bases, with 6 bases between. The CDR3 covers 11 residues. As DNA, the CDR3 is TGTGCCAGCAGTCCGCGGGATACGCAGTATTTT. Protein sequence: CASSPRDTQYF.

J is TRBJ2-7 and V is TRBV28, with 7 bases that match TRBD1. Germline loops: CDR1 MDHEN, CDR2 SYDVKM. CDR3 size: 14 residues. V shed 4 bases, J shed 5 bases, and the junction held 8 bases outside the gene matches. The CDR3 region has the DNA TGTGCCAGCAGTTCTCGGACAGGAAGGGACGAGCAGTACTTC. This gives the protein CASSSRTGRDEQYF.

This rearrangement joins TRBV25-1 to TRBJ1-6; D remains ambiguous. The CDR3 extends over 12 amino acids. V lost 7 bases and J lost 11, with 12 bases in between. The germline V gene has CDR1 MGHDK and CDR2 SYGVNS. In nucleotides, the CDR3 is TGTGCCAGCACCCACAATTGGACACCCCTCCACTTT. Translating gives CASTHNWTPLHF.

Concerning this clone: Its ends do not fully match the called genes, so a read error is possible. The CDR3 here is CASREGAANGYTF. DNA for the CDR3: TGTGCCAGCAGGGAAGGGGCAGCGAATGGCTACACCTTC. The rearrangement uses TRBV2 and TRBJ1-2, with TRBD1 as a possible D gene (5 bases). Germline values: CDR1 SNHLY, CDR2 FYNNEI. This CDR3 has 13 residues.

This clone has at least ten counts. V and J are TRBV28 and TRBJ2-4, with no clear D. The CDR3 consists of 13 residues. Germline CDR1 is MDHEN and CDR2 is SYDVKM. V was trimmed by 2 bases and J by 0 bases, leaving 2 bases between them. The DNA for the CDR3 is TGTGCCAGCAGTTTACTAGCCAAAAACATTCAGTACTTC. It is translated as CASSLLAKNIQYF.

This clone was counted a single time. The gene calls are TRBV6-5 and TRBJ1-6; D may be TRBD1 (5 bases). The V gene lost 0 bases and the J gene lost 5 bases, with 8 bases spanning the gap. Germline V gene lookup returns CDR1 MNHEY and CDR2 SVGAGI. This CDR3 spans 15 amino acids. This chain's CDR3 is CASSYSGADNSPLHF. The CDR3 DNA sequence: TGTGCCAGCAGTTACTCAGGGGCGGATAATTCACCCCTCCACTTT.

The rearrangement uses TRBV2 and TRBJ2-5; a possible D gene is TRBD2 (5 bases). Germline V gives CDR1 SNHLY, CDR2 FYNNEI. This CDR3 has 14 residues. The V gene lost 8 bases and the J gene lost 5 bases, with 18 bases spanning the gap. CDR3 bases: TGTGCCAGCGGCGCGAATCCCGCGGGCGAGACCCAGTACTTC. It specifies CASGANPAGETQYF.

Remarks on this clone: The sample has other DNA sequences that encode this CDR3 too. This chain connects TRBV29-1 to TRBJ2-2; TRBD1 might be the D (6 bases). Germline CDR1 SQVTM, CDR2 ANQGSEA. V was clipped by 6 bases and J by 1 base, with 12 bases between them. The CDR3 length is 14 residues. DNA for the CDR3: TGCAGCGTCTCAGGGGCTTTGAACACCGGGGAGCTGTTTTTT. Translating it yields CSVSGALNTGELFF.

The chain couples TRBV13 to TRBJ2-7; either TRBD1 or TRBD2 may supply D (6 bases each). The CDR3 has 16 residues. V was pared by 5 bases and J by 2 bases, with 19 bases between. Germline CDR1 and CDR2: PRHDT and FYEKMQ (reference sequence). The CDR3 DNA is TGTGCCAGCAGCAAAAGGGGGGCAGCGACTACCTACGAGCAGTACTTC. Its translation is CASSKRGAATTYEQYF.

The chain couples TRBV5-4 to TRBJ2-7; D ambiguous. Germline V gives CDR1 SGHNT, CDR2 YYREEE (reference sequence). V lost 1 base to trimming and J lost 3 bases, with 11 bases between them. This CDR3 has 14 amino acids. The CDR3 here is CASSLKGLGYEQYF. CDR3 DNA: TGTGCCAGCAGCTTGAAGGGTCTGGGCTACGAGCAGTACTTC.

The rearrangement links TRBV10-2 to TRBJ1-6, with TRBD1 as a possible D gene (6 bases). The V end lost 8 bases, the J end lost 6 bases, and 11 bases lay between the germline ends. Germline V gives CDR1 WSHSY, CDR2 SAAADI. The CDR3 runs 13 residues. CDR3 in amino acids: CASSGVSNSPLHF. The CDR3, as DNA: TGCGCCAGCTCAGGGGTTTCTAATTCACCCCTCCACTTT.

V gene TRBV18 combines with J gene TRBJ1-2; the match to TRBD1 covers 7 bases. The CDR3 sequence is 13 residues long. Germline CDR1 and CDR2: KGHSH and LQKENI. The V segment lost 3 bases and the J segment 4 bases; nucleotides outside the gene matches: 2. CDR3 region: CASSPDRTYGYTF. In nucleotides, the CDR3 is TGTGCCAGCTCACCGGACAGGACCTATGGCTACACCTTC.